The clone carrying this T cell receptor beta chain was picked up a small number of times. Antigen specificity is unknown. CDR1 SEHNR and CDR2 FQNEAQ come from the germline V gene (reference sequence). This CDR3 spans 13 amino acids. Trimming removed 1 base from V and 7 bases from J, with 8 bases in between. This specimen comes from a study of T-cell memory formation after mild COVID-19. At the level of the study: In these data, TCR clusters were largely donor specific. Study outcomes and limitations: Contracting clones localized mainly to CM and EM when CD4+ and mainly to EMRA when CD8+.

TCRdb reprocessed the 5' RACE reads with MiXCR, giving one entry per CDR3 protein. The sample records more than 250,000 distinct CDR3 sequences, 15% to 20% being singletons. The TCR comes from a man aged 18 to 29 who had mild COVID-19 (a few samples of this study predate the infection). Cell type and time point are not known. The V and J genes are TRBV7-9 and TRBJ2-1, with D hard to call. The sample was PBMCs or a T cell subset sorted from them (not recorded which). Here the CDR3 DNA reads TGTGCCAGCAGCTTAGGTCTCGAGAATGAGCAGTTCTTC. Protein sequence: CASSLGLENEQFF.